The TCR beta chain described here comes from a study of CD8 T cells in Susac syndrome. Random hexamers were used to reverse transcribe the RNA input (roughly 0.5 to 1 ug). TCRdb reprocessed the immunoSEQ multiplex PCR reads via MiXCR and lists one record per CDR3 protein. The table has about 210,000 distinct CDR3 sequences, approximately 94% seen once. This clonotype was sampled from a human donor in good health. The material sequenced was CD4+ T cells from PBMCs.

The CDR3 bases are TGTGCCAGCAGCCCAGAACTAGCAGATATCGGGGAGCTGTTTTTT. Its protein is CASSPELADIGELFF. The chain employs TRBV3-1 and TRBJ2-2; tentatively, D is TRBD2 (6 bases). CDR1 LGHDT and CDR2 YNNKEL come from the germline V gene (reference sequence). There are 15 residues in the CDR3. The V end was cut by 4 bases, the J end by 7 bases, with 16 bases between.